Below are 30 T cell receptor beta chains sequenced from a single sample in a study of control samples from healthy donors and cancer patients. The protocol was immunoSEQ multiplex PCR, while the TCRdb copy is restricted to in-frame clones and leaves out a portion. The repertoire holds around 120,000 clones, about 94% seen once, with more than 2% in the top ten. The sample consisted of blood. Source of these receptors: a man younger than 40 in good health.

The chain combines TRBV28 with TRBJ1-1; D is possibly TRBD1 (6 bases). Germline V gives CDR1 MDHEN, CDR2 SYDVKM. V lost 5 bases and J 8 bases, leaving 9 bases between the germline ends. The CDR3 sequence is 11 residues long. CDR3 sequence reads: CASSRGQEAFF. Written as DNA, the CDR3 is TGTGCCAGCAGTCGGGGGCAAGAAGCTTTCTTT.

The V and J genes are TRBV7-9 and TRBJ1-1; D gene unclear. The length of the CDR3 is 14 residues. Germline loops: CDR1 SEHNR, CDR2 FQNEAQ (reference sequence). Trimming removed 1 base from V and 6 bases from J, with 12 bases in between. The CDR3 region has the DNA TGTGCCAGCAGCTTAGTCGGAGACCGCGCTGAAGCTTTCTTT. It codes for CASSLVGDRAEAFF.

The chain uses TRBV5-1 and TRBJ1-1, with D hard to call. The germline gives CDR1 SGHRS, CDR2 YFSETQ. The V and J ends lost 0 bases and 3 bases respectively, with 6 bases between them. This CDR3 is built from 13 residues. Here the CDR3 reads CASSLAGDTEAFF. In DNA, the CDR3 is TGCGCCAGCAGCTTGGCCGGGGACACTGAAGCTTTCTTT.

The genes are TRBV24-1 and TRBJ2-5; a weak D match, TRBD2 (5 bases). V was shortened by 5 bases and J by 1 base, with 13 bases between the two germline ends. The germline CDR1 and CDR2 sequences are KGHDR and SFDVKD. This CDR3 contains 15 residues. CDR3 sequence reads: CATSAGSSIQETQYF. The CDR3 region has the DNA TGTGCCACCAGTGCGGGGTCGAGTATCCAAGAGACCCAGTACTTC.

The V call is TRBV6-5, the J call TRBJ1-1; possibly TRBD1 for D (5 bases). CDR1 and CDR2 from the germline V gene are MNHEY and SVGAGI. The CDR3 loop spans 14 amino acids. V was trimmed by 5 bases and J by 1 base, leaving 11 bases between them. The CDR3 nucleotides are TGTGCCAGCAGTCCGGGACGGGGGAACACTGAAGCTTTCTTT. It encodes CASSPGRGNTEAFF.

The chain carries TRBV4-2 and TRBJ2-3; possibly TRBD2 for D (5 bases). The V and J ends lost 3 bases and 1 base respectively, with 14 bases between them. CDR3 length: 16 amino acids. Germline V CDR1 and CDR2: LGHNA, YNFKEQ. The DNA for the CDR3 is TGTGCCAGCAGCCAGGGAGACGGGTTTCGCACAGATACGCAGTATTTT. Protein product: CASSQGDGFRTDTQYF.

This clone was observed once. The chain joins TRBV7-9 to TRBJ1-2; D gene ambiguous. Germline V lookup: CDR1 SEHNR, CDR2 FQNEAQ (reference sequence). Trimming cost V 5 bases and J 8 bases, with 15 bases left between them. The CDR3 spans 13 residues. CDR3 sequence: CASSPHGKGGYTF. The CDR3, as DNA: TGTGCCAGCAGCCCCCATGGGAAAGGAGGCTACACCTTC.

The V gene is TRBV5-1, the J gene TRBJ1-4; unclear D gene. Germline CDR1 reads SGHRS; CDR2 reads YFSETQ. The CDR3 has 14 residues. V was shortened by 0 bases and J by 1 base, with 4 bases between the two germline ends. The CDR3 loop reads CASSLGGTNEKLFF. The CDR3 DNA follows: TGCGCCAGCAGCTTGGGGGGAACTAATGAAAAACTGTTTTTT. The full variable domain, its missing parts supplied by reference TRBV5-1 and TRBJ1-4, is KAGVTQTPRYLIKTRGQQVTLSCSPISGHRSVSWYQQTPGQGLQFLFEYFSETQRNKGNFPGRFSGRQFSNSRSEMNVSTLELGDSALYLCASSLGGTNEKLFFGSGTQLSVL.

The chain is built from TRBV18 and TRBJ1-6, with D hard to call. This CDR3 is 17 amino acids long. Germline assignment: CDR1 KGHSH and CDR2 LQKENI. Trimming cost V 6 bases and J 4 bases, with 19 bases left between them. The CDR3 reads CASSPSQDDTYNSPLHF. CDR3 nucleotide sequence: TGTGCCAGCTCCCCATCCCAGGATGACACGTATAATTCACCCCTCCACTTT. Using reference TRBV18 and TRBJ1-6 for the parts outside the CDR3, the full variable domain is NAGVMQNPRHLVRRRGQEARLRCSPMKGHSHVYWYRQLPEEGLKFMVYLQKENIIDESGMPKERFSAEFPKEGPSILRIQQVVRGDSAAYFCASSPSQDDTYNSPLHFGNGTRLTVT.

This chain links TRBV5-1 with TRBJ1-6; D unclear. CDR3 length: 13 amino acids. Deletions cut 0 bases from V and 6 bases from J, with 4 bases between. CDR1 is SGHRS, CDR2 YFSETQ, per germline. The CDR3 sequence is CASSLDSNSPLHF. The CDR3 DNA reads TGCGCCAGCAGCTTGGACAGTAATTCACCCCTCCACTTT.

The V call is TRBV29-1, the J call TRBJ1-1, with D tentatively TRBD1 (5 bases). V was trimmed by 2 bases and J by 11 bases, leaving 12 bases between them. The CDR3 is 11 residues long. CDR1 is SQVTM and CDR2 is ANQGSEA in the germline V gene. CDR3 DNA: TGCAGCGTTGAATGGGGGGGACGGGCTTTCTTT. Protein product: CSVEWGGRAFF. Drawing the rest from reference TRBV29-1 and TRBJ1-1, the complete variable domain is SAVISQKPSRDICQRGTSLTIQCQVDSQVTMMFWYRQQPGQSLTLIATANQGSEATYESGFVIDKFPISRPNLTFSTLTVSNMSPEDSSIYLCSVEWGGRAFFGQGTRLTVV.

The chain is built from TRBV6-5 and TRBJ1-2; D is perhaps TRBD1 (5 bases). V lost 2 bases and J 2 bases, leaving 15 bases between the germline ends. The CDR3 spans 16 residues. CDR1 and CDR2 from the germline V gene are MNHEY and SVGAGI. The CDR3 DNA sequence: TGTGCCAGCAGTTACGGGGGTTGGCGGTCAAACTATGGCTACACCTTC. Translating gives CASSYGGWRSNYGYTF.

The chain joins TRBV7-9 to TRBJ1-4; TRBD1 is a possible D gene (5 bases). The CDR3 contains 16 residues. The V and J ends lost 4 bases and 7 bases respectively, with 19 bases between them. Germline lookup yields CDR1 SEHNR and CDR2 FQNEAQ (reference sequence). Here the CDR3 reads CASSSQFIRTFEKLFF. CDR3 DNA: TGTGCCAGCAGCTCTCAATTTATACGGACATTTGAAAAACTGTTTTTT.

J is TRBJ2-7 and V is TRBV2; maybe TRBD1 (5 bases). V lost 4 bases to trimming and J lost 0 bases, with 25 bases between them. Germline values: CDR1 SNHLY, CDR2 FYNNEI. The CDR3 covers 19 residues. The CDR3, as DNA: TGTGCCAGCAGTGTGAAGTCAGGGTCTCTTACCCAAAGCTCCTACGAGCAGTACTTC. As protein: CASSVKSGSLTQSSYEQYF.

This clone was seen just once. CDR3 coding DNA: TGCGCCAGCAGTGATCCGGGACAGCTCCTACCCATCTATGGCTACACCTTC. It encodes CASSDPGQLLPIYGYTF. V and J are TRBV10-2 and TRBJ1-2; 7 nucleotides align to TRBD1. CDR1 is WSHSY and CDR2 is SAAADI in the germline V gene. J was trimmed by 4 bases and V by 3 bases; bases with no gene match: 14. This CDR3 has 17 residues.

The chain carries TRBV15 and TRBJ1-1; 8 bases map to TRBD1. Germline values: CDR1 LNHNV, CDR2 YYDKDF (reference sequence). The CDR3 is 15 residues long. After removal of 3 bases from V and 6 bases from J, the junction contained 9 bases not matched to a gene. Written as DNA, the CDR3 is TGTGCCACCAGCAGGTTGGTAGGACAGGGCGCTGAAGCTTTCTTT. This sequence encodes CATSRLVGQGAEAFF.

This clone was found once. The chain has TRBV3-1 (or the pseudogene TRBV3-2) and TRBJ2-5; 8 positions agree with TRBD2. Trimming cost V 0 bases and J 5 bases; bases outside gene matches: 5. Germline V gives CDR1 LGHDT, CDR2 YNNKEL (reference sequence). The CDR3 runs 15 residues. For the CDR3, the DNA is TGTGCCAGCAGCCAAGAGCATCGGGGGGGGGAGACCCAGTACTTC. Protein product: CASSQEHRGGETQYF.

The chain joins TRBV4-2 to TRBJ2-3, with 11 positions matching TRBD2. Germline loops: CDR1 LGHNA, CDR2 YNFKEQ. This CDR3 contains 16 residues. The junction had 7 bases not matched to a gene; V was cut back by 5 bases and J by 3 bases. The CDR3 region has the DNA TGTGCCAGCAGCACGGGTAGCGGGGGGGCGACAGATACGCAGTATTTT. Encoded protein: CASSTGSGGATDTQYF.

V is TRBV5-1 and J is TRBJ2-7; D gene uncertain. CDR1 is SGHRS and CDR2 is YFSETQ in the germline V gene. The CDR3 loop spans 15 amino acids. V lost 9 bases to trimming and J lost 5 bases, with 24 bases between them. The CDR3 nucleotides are TGCGCCACCCGCCCGTTTGGGATATCTATCCACGAGCAGTACGTC. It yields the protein CATRPFGISIHEQYV.

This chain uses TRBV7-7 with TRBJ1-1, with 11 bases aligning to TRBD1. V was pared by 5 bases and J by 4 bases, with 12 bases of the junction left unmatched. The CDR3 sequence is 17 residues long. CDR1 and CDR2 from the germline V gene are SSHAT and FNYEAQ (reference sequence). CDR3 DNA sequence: TGTGCCAGCAGCAAAATAGTGGACAGGGGGCTGGGCACTGAAGCTTTCTTT. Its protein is CASSKIVDRGLGTEAFF.

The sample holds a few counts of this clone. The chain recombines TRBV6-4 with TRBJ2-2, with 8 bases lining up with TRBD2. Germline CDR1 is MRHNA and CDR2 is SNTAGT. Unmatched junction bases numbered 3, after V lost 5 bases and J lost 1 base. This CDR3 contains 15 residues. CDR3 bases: TGTGCCAGCAGTCCGAGCGGGGGGAACACCGGGGAGCTGTTTTTT. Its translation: CASSPSGGNTGELFF.

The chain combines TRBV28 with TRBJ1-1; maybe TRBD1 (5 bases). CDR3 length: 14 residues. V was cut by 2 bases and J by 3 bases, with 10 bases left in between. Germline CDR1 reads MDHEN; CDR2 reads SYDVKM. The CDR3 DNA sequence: TGTGCCAGCAGTTTAGGGGGTCCCCACACTGAAGCTTTCTTT. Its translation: CASSLGGPHTEAFF. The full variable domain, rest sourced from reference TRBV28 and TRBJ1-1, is DVKVTQSSRYLVKRTGEKVFLECVQDMDHENMFWYRQDPGLGLRLIYFSYDVKMKEKGDIPEGYSVSREKKERFSLILESASTNQTSMYLCASSLGGPHTEAFFGQGTRLTVV.

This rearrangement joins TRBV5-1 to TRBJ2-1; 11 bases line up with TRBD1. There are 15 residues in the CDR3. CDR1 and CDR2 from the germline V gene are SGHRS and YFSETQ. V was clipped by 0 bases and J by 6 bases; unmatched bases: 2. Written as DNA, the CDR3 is TGCGCCAGCAGCTTGGATGGACAGGGGGCCAATGAGCAGTTCTTC. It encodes CASSLDGQGANEQFF.

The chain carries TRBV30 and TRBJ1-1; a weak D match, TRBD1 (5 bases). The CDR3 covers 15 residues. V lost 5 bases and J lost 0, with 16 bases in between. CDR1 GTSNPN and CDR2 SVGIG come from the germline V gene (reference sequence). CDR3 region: CAWGDFGRVNTEAFF. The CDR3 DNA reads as TGTGCCTGGGGGGACTTTGGGAGGGTGAACACTGAAGCTTTCTTT.

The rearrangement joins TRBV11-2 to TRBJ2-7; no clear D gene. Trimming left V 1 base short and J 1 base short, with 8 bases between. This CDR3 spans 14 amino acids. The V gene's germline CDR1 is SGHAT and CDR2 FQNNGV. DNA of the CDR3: TGTGCCAGCAGCTTAGGAGTGGGGTCCTACGAGCAGTACGTC. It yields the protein CASSLGVGSYEQYV.

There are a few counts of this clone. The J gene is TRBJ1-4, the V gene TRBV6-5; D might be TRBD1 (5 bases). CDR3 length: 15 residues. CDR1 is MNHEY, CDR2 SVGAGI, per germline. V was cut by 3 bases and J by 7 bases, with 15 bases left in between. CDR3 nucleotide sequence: TGTGCCAGCAGTTATGTGGGACCGAACCCTGAAAAACTGTTTTTT. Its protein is CASSYVGPNPEKLFF.

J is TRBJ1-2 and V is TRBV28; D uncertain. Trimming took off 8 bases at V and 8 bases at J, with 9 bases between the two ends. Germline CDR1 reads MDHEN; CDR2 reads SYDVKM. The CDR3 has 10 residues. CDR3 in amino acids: CASSGVGYTF. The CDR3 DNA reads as TGTGCCAGCTCGGGCGTGGGCTACACCTTC.

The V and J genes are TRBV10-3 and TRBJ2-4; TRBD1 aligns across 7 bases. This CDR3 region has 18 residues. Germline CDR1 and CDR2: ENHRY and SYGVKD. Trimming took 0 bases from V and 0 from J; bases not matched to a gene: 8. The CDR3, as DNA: TGTGCCATCAGTGAGTCGCCACGACAGGGTTTAGCCAAAAACATTCAGTACTTC. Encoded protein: CAISESPRQGLAKNIQYF.

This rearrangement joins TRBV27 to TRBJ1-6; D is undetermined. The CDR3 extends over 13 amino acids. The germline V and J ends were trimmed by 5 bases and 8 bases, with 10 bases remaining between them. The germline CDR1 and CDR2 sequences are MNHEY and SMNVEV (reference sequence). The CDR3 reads CASSRGFYSPLHF. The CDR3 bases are TGTGCCAGCAGTCGCGGATTTTATTCACCCCTCCACTTT.

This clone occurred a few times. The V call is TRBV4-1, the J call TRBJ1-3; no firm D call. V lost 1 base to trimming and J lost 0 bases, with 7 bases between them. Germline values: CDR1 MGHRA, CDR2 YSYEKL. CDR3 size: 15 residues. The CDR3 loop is CASSQGQLSGNTIYF. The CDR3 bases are TGCGCCAGCAGCCAAGGGCAGCTCTCTGGAAACACCATATATTTT.